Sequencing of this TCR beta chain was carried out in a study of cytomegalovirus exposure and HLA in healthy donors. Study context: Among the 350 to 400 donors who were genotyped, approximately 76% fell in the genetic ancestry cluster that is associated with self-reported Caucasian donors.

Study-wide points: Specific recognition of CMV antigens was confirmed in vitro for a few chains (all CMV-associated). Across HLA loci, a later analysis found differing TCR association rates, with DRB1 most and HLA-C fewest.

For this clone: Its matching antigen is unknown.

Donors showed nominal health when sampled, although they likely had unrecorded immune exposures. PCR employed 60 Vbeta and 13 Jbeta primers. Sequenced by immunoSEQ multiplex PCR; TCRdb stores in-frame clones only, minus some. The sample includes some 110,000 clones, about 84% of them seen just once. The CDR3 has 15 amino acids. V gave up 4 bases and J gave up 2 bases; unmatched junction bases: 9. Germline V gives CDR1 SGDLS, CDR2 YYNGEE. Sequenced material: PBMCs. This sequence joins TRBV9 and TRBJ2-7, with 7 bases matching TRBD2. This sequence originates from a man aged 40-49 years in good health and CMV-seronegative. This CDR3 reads CASSSNGGNPYEQYF. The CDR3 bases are TGTGCCAGCAGCTCAAACGGGGGGAATCCCTACGAGCAGTACTTC.